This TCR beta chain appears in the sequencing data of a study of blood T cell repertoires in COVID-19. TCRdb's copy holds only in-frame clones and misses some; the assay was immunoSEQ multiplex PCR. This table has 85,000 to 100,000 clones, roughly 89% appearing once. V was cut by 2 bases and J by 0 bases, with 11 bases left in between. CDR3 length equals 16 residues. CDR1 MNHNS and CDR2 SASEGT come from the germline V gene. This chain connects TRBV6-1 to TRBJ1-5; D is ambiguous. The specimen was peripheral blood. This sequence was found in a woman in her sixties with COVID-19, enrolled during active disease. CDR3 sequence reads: CASSEIWAHSNQPQHF. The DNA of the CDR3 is TGTGCCAGCAGTGAAATTTGGGCCCATAGCAATCAGCCCCAGCATTTT.